The sequence of this T cell receptor (beta chain) was determined in a study of technical replicates of blood from a few donors. Germline lookup yields CDR1 MNHEY and CDR2 SVGAGI. V shed 6 bases and J 5 bases; nucleotides not matched to a gene: 6. This CDR3 contains 13 residues. Assay used: immunoSEQ multiplex PCR; TCRdb lists only in-frame clones, some missing. The top ten clones hold about 3.7% of a sample with 55,000 to 75,000 clones, 91% of them seen once. The chain combines TRBV6-5 with TRBJ2-5, with 7 bases identical to TRBD1. The material sequenced was PBMCs. The receptor's source is a human donor in good health. Some clones in this sample may be carry-over from other donors' samples. The CDR3 region has the DNA TGTGCCAGCAGCAGGGGGTGGGAGGAGACCCAGTACTTC. Translating gives CASSRGWEETQYF.